What follows describes a single TCR beta chain. Germline V gives CDR1 KGHSH, CDR2 LQKENI. Trimming cost V 4 bases and J 0 bases, with 13 bases left between them. The CDR3 has 15 residues. The data were taken from a study of shared clonotypes between healthy human individuals. Profiled with immunoSEQ multiplex PCR; TCRdb holds only in-frame clones, not every one. Of a few hundred thousand clones in the sample, 70% to 80% are singletons; the top ten hold around 12%. The sequenced sample consisted of PBMCs. The receptor's source is a woman aged 40 to 55 in good health. Some clones in this sample may be carry-over from other donors' samples. The chain uses TRBV18 and TRBJ2-7, with D uncertain. In nucleotides, the CDR3 is TGTGCCAGCTCACAAACAAGTTCGAGCTCCTACGAGCAGTACTTC. Translation gives CASSQTSSSSYEQYF.